Listed below are T cell receptor beta chains from one sample, sequenced in a study of blood T cell repertoires in COVID-19. Only in-frame clones appear in the TCRdb table, and some are missing; sequencing was by immunoSEQ multiplex PCR. Here the sample spans 35,000 to 45,000 clones, 79% being singletons. The sequenced material came from peripheral blood. These receptors were collected from an elderly woman with acute or convalescent COVID-19. Each CDR3 is given with its conserved first and last residue. D genes are given only for firm matches. Expanded clones get a size class; other rows say once, few or many, or leave the size out.

d_call	clone_size	v_call	j_call	cdr3_nt	cdr3_aa
TRBD2	NA	TRBV19	TRBJ2-1	TGTGCCAGTAGTATTCAGGGACTAGCGGGAGTTGAGCAGTTCTTC	CASSIQGLAGVEQFF
NA	NA	TRBV7-2	TRBJ1-2	TGTGCCAGCAGCTTCAACAGTGGGTTTTGGAACTATGGCTACACCTTC	CASSFNSGFWNYGYTF
NA	NA	TRBV5-1	TRBJ2-6	TGCGCCAGCACCCAGTCGGGAGCCGGGGCCAACGTCCTGACTTTC	CASTQSGAGANVLTF
NA	NA	TRBV6-5	TRBJ1-5	TGTGCCAGCAGTACCCAACAGGGACGAGGGCAGCCCCAGCATTTT	CASSTQQGRGQPQHF
NA	NA	TRBV28	TRBJ1-3	TGTGCCAGCAGTCCCCTACAGGGTACTGGAAACACCATATATTTT	CASSPLQGTGNTIYF
NA	NA	TRBV10-3	TRBJ1-4	TGTGCCATCAGTGAGTCTGGTCAGGGAAAACTGTTTTTT	CAISESGQGKLFF
NA	NA	TRBV6-5	TRBJ1-5	TGTGCCAGCGGGAGTGTCAATCAGCCCCAGCATTTT	CASGSVNQPQHF
TRBD1	NA	TRBV5-1	TRBJ1-1	TGCGCCAGCAGCCATGGGACAGGGCTCACTGAAGCTTTCTTT	CASSHGTGLTEAFF
NA	NA	TRBV11-2	TRBJ2-5	TGTGCCAGCAGCCCGGGGACATGGACCCAGTACTTC	CASSPGTWTQYF
TRBD2	once	TRBV6-6	TRBJ2-7	TGTGCCAGCGGGGAAAGACAGCGGGAGGGTTCCGAGCAGTACTTC	CASGERQREGSEQYF
TRBD1	few	TRBV5-1	TRBJ1-1	TGCGCCAGCAGCGCGGACAGGAGGGGCACTGAAGCTTTCTTT	CASSADRRGTEAFF
TRBD1	NA	TRBV6-1	TRBJ1-4	TGTGCCAGCAGTGAATCGGGTCAGGGGGGCCCTAATGAAAAACTGTTTTTT	CASSESGQGGPNEKLFF
TRBD1	once	TRBV3-1/TRBV3-2	TRBJ1-5	TGTGCCAGCAGCCAAGAACAGGGGTTAAATCAGCCCCAGCATTTT	CASSQEQGLNQPQHF
NA	NA	TRBV4-2	TRBJ2-5	TGTGCCAGCAGCCAAGGAGGCGGATCCCAGCCGGAGACCCAGTACTTC	CASSQGGGSQPETQYF
NA	NA	TRBV18	TRBJ2-5	TGTGCCAGCTCACCCCGGACGGGGTACCAAGAGACCCAGTACTTC	CASSPRTGYQETQYF
TRBD1	NA	TRBV4-3	TRBJ1-4	TGCGCCAGCAGAAGGACGGGACAGGGTATTGAAAAACTGTTTTTT	CASRRTGQGIEKLFF
TRBD1	NA	TRBV2	TRBJ1-5	TGTGCCAGCAGTGAATTCGGGACAGGGGAGAATCAGCCCCAGCATTTT	CASSEFGTGENQPQHF
NA	NA	TRBV27	TRBJ1-5	TGTGCCAGCAGTTTAAGGGGAAATCAGCCCCAGCATTTT	CASSLRGNQPQHF
NA	NA	TRBV7-9	TRBJ1-6	TGTGCCAGCAGCGCGGACACGGATGGTTCACCCCTCCACTTT	CASSADTDGSPLHF
TRBD1	NA	TRBV2	TRBJ1-5	TGTGCCAGCAGGGACAGGGGAAACCAGCCCCAGCATTTT	CASRDRGNQPQHF
NA	NA	TRBV9	TRBJ1-5	TGTGCCAGCAGCGTAGGGGGCAGTCAGCCCCAGCATTTT	CASSVGGSQPQHF
TRBD1	NA	TRBV4-3	TRBJ1-2	TGCGCCAGCAGCCAAACTGACAGGGGGGACTATGGCTACACCTTC	CASSQTDRGDYGYTF
TRBD1	NA	TRBV7-2	TRBJ2-1	TGTGCCAGCAGCTTCCAGACAGGGCCCTACAATGAGCAGTTCTTC	CASSFQTGPYNEQFF
NA	NA	TRBV7-9	TRBJ2-5	TGTGCCAGCAGCTCCACAGGGTTCTGGGAGACCCAGTACTTC	CASSSTGFWETQYF
NA	NA	TRBV19	TRBJ2-2	TGTGCCAGTAGTTCAAGAGAGGGGGTCGGCACCGGGGAGCTGTTTTTT	CASSSREGVGTGELFF
NA	few	TRBV7-9	TRBJ2-2	TGTGCCAGCAGCTCACAGGGTGGCACCGGGGAGCTGTTTTTT	CASSSQGGTGELFF
TRBD1	NA	TRBV29-1	TRBJ2-1	TGCAGCGTCGGGACAGCCCGCTCCTACAATGAGCAGTTCTTC	CSVGTARSYNEQFF
TRBD1	NA	TRBV28	TRBJ1-1	TGTGCCAGCAGTTTAGGGACAGGGCGCACTGAAGCTTTCTTT	CASSLGTGRTEAFF
NA	NA	TRBV9	TRBJ2-1	TGTGCCAGCAGCGTGTACAAGAGGACAGACTACAATGAGCAGTTCTTC	CASSVYKRTDYNEQFF
NA	few	TRBV18	TRBJ1-5	TGTGCCAGCTCACCAAGGGAGTTTCAGCCCCAGCATTTT	CASSPREFQPQHF
TRBD1	once	TRBV28	TRBJ2-1	TGTGCCAGCAGTAAGACAGGGGGCTCCTACAATGAGCAGTTCTTC	CASSKTGGSYNEQFF
TRBD2	NA	TRBV27	TRBJ2-7	TGTGCCAGCAGTTCCAGGACGGGGGGCTCCTACGAGCAGTACTTC	CASSSRTGGSYEQYF
TRBD2	once	TRBV27	TRBJ2-3	TGTGCCAGCAGTCTTAGTAAGCGGGAAAGCACAGATACGCAGTATTTT	CASSLSKRESTDTQYF
NA	NA	TRBV6-1	TRBJ2-7	TGTGCCAGCAGTGAAGCCGTAGCGGCCAGCTACGAGCAGTACTTC	CASSEAVAASYEQYF
TRBD1	NA	TRBV5-1	TRBJ2-1	TGCGCCAGCAGCTTACAACAGGGGGTATGGAATGAGCAGTTCTTC	CASSLQQGVWNEQFF
NA	NA	TRBV11-2	TRBJ1-3	TGTGCCAGCAGCCAGGACAGCTTCTCTGGAAACACCATATATTTT	CASSQDSFSGNTIYF
NA	NA	TRBV7-2	TRBJ1-1	TGTGCCAGCAGCTTAGGCTTAGAGAGAACAGCTTTCTTT	CASSLGLERTAFF
NA	NA	TRBV3-1/TRBV3-2	TRBJ2-5	TGTGCCAGCAGCCAAGGGGCCCTCAGGGAGACCCAGTACTTC	CASSQGALRETQYF
TRBD1	NA	TRBV7-2	TRBJ2-7	TGTGCCAGCAGCTCGGGGACAGGGGGTAGGTACGAGCAGTACTTC	CASSSGTGGRYEQYF
TRBD1	NA	TRBV29-1	TRBJ2-7	TGCAGTTTCCGGGACAGACCCTACGAGCAGTACTTC	CSFRDRPYEQYF
TRBD1	NA	TRBV7-9	TRBJ1-2	TGTGCCAGCAGCTTAGGTGGGACAGGGCTTTTCTATGGCTACACCTTC	CASSLGGTGLFYGYTF
TRBD1	NA	TRBV29-1	TRBJ1-1	TGCAGCGCTAGGACAGGAGACACTGAAGCTTTCTTT	CSARTGDTEAFF
TRBD1	once	TRBV7-8	TRBJ1-1	TGTGCCAGCAGCCAGCCGGGACAGGCGAACACTGAAGCTTTCTTT	CASSQPGQANTEAFF
NA	NA	TRBV19	TRBJ1-5	TGTGCCAGTATGCTTGGGGGCCGCGATCAGCCCCAGCATTTT	CASMLGGRDQPQHF
TRBD2	NA	TRBV5-8	TRBJ2-1	TGTGCCAGCACCCCGGGGGGGAGTAGCGGGAGTGGCTACAATGAGCAGTTCTTC	CASTPGGSSGSGYNEQFF
TRBD2	NA	TRBV11-3	TRBJ2-1	TGTGCCAGCAGCTTAGGTCTAGCGGGCTCCTACAATGAGCAGTTCTTC	CASSLGLAGSYNEQFF
NA	NA	TRBV19	TRBJ1-1	TGTGCCAGTATAACCTCTCGGGACACTGAAGCTTTCTTT	CASITSRDTEAFF
TRBD1	NA	TRBV5-6	TRBJ2-6	TGTGCCAGCCAGCTGGGACAGTCACGCTCTGGGGCCAACGTCCTGACTTTC	CASQLGQSRSGANVLTF
TRBD2	NA	TRBV9	TRBJ2-1	TGTGCCAGCAGCCAACCCTCCCCTAGCGGGAGGCCTTACAATGAGCAGTTCTTC	CASSQPSPSGRPYNEQFF
NA	NA	TRBV30	TRBJ2-3	TGTGCCTGGAAACGAGGCTCGGATACGCAGTATTTT	CAWKRGSDTQYF